This T cell receptor beta chain emerged from a study of blood T cells in healthy people across ages. The CDR3 has 17 amino acids. Between the trimmed V and J ends, which lost 8 bases and 3 bases, there was a span of 23 bases. Using a J-beta primer mix together with a sample-barcoded 5' primer, a second PCR was run for about 6 to 11 cycles. TCRdb reanalysed the 5' RACE reads using MiXCR and keeps one entry per CDR3 protein. The repertoire holds about 830,000 distinct CDR3 sequences, with roughly 64% as singletons. The source of this sequence is a young man in good health. The V gene is TRBV12-3 or TRBV12-4, the J gene TRBJ1-5, with D possibly being TRBD1 (5 bases). Sequenced sample: blood. The CDR3 DNA follows: TGTGCCAGCCACCTACTCGGGGGGAACGTGACCAATCAGCCCCAGCATTTT. Translation gives CASHLLGGNVTNQPQHF.